This T cell receptor (beta chain) is drawn from a study of blood T cells in healthy people across ages. Of note for this clonotype: The antigen is not known.

This CDR3 contains 12 residues. Germline CDR1 SNHLY, CDR2 FYNNEI. Using a J-beta primer mix together with a sample-barcoded 5' primer, a second PCR was run for roughly 6 to 12 cycles. Through a template-switch adaptor with 12 random nucleotides, each cDNA molecule received a tag. Every sample produced at least 2.5 million CDR3-containing paired-end reads. Each CDR3 protein is one row after TCRdb ran MiXCR on the 5' RACE reads. This table holds nearly 1 million distinct CDR3 sequences, around 54% found once. Notes on the study in general: There were more naive CD4+ cells and higher diversity in long-lived donors than in aged donors.

The material sequenced was blood. The V gene is TRBV2, the J gene TRBJ2-4; D is possibly TRBD1 (5 bases). The J call may be incorrect, as the DNA end agrees better with TRBJ2-7. The TCR was taken from an older woman in good health. DNA of the CDR3: TGTGCCAGCAGTGCCGACAGTAACGAGCAGTACTTC. Its translation is CASSADSNEQYF.